This entry lists 17 T cell receptor beta chains sequenced from one sample in a study of blood T cell repertoires in COVID-19. The method was immunoSEQ multiplex PCR; TCRdb's version includes in-frame clones alone and lacks a portion of them. The data show 70,000 or so clones, approximately 80% seen once. The material sequenced was peripheral blood. These receptors were obtained from a human donor in a cohort sampled during active COVID-19.

The V gene is TRBV5-6, the J gene TRBJ2-1, with TRBD1 as a possible D gene (6 bases). The CDR3 totals 16 residues. Germline loops: CDR1 SGHDT, CDR2 YYEEEE. V was clipped by 4 bases and J by 0 bases, with 14 bases between them. DNA of the CDR3: TGTGCCAGCAGCCCGGACCAGGGGCTCTCCTACAATGAGCAGTTCTTC. It translates to CASSPDQGLSYNEQFF.

The rearrangement links TRBV27 to TRBJ1-5; D gene unclear. The CDR3 extends over 13 amino acids. CDR1 is MNHEY and CDR2 is SMNVEV in the germline V gene (reference sequence). Trimming removed 6 bases at V and 3 bases at J, with 9 bases between. CDR3 in amino acids: CASRYSYNQPQHF. As DNA, the CDR3 is TGTGCCAGCAGATACAGCTACAATCAGCCCCAGCATTTT.

The chain has TRBV2 and TRBJ2-1; D uncertain. The CDR3 is 17 residues long. CDR1 SNHLY and CDR2 FYNNEI come from the germline V gene. V was pared by 2 bases and J by 0 bases, with 14 bases between. This chain's CDR3 is CASSEPNSASSYNEQFF. The CDR3 DNA reads TGTGCCAGCAGTGAACCCAATTCAGCGAGCTCCTACAATGAGCAGTTCTTC.

The rearrangement joins TRBV28 to TRBJ2-7; D unclear. Germline V gene data show CDR1 as MDHEN and CDR2 as SYDVKM. This CDR3 region has 10 residues. Trimming left V 2 bases short and J 6 bases short, with 2 bases between. The CDR3 sequence: CASSLREQYF. The CDR3 DNA reads as TGTGCCAGCAGTTTACGCGAGCAGTACTTC.

The chain is built from TRBV19 and TRBJ2-7; TRBD1 matches 10 bases. Trimming removed 3 bases from V and 2 bases from J; junction bases left unmatched: 4. This CDR3 spans 15 amino acids. CDR1 is LNHDA, CDR2 SQIVND, per germline (reference sequence). CDR3 amino acids: CASSIGGQGTYEQYF. CDR3 coding DNA: TGTGCCAGTAGTATCGGGGGACAGGGGACCTACGAGCAGTACTTC.

CDR3 sequence reads: CASSTQGTNTGELFF. Here the CDR3 DNA reads TGTGCCAGCAGTACACAGGGCACGAACACCGGGGAGCTGTTTTTT. V gene TRBV6-5 combines with J gene TRBJ2-2; D possibly corresponds to TRBD1 (6 bases). Germline assignment: CDR1 MNHEY and CDR2 SVGAGI. Trimming stripped 5 bases from V and 0 bases from J, with 10 bases between. This CDR3 has 15 residues.

This chain joins TRBV6-5 and TRBJ2-1; TRBD2 matches 14 bases. The V gene end was trimmed by 0 bases and the J gene end by 7 bases; junction bases not matched to a gene: 2. This CDR3 contains 16 residues. Germline assignment: CDR1 MNHEY and CDR2 SVGAGI. CDR3 residues: CASSYSGLAGENEQFF. Here the CDR3 DNA reads TGTGCCAGCAGTTACTCGGGACTAGCGGGAGAAAATGAGCAGTTCTTC.

V usage is TRBV4-1 and J usage is TRBJ1-5, with a weak D call TRBD1 (5 bases). With 4 bases removed from V and 0 bases from J, the gap between germline ends came to 7 bases. The CDR3 runs 14 residues. CDR1 is MGHRA and CDR2 is YSYEKL in the germline V gene. CDR3 region: CASSLDTSNQPQHF. Written as DNA, the CDR3 is TGCGCCAGCAGCCTGGACACTAGCAATCAGCCCCAGCATTTT.

The V call is TRBV18, the J call TRBJ2-5; no clear D gene. Trimming shortened V by 3 bases and J by 4 bases, and 12 bases separated the two germline ends. In germline, CDR1 is KGHSH, CDR2 LQKENI. The CDR3 totals 14 residues. CDR3: CASSPIVSSETQYF. Here the CDR3 DNA reads TGTGCCAGCTCACCTATCGTGAGCTCAGAGACCCAGTACTTC.

The gene calls are TRBV19 and TRBJ2-5, with 10 bases aligning to TRBD1. This CDR3 is built from 16 residues. The germline V gene has CDR1 LNHDA and CDR2 SQIVND (reference sequence). V trimming: 3 bases; J trimming: 5 bases; junction bases outside the gene matches: 9. Written as DNA, the CDR3 is TGTGCCAGTAGTATTTCTGGGACAGGGGCGAGGGAGACCCAGTACTTC. Protein sequence: CASSISGTGARETQYF.

This sequence joins TRBV9 and TRBJ2-1; possible D gene TRBD1, 6 bases. Germline V CDR1 and CDR2: SGDLS, YYNGEE. There are 16 residues in the CDR3. V lost 0 bases and J 0 bases, leaving 10 bases between the germline ends. CDR3 sequence: CASSVVGGSSYNEQFF. The CDR3, as DNA: TGTGCCAGCAGCGTAGTAGGGGGAAGCTCCTACAATGAGCAGTTCTTC. Filled out from reference TRBV9 and TRBJ2-1, the complete variable domain reads DSGVTQTPKHLITATGQRVTLRCSPRSGDLSVYWYQQSLDQGLQFLIQYYNGEERAKGNILERFSAQQFPDLHSELNLSSLELGDSALYFCASSVVGGSSYNEQFFGPGTRLTVL.

The chain has TRBV11-2 and TRBJ2-1, with 9 bases that match TRBD1. This CDR3 is 15 amino acids long. V dropped 1 base and J dropped 4; count of bases not matched to a gene: 2. Looked up from germline, CDR1 is SGHAT and CDR2 is FQNNGV. Here the CDR3 DNA reads TGTGCCAGCAGCTTAGTACAGGGGGCATACAATGAGCAGTTCTTC. Its translation is CASSLVQGAYNEQFF.

The chain is built from TRBV5-1 and TRBJ2-7; D might be TRBD2 (6 bases). The germline V gene encodes CDR1 SGHRS and CDR2 YFSETQ. The V gene lost 4 bases and the J gene lost 3 bases, with 17 bases spanning the gap. CDR3 length: 15 amino acids. CDR3: CASSPAWGESYEQYF. CDR3 sequence (DNA): TGCGCCAGCAGCCCCGCTTGGGGGGAGAGCTACGAGCAGTACTTC.

In its sample, this clone was seen a few times. The chain carries TRBV4-1 and TRBJ1-2; no clear D gene. Per germline, CDR1 MGHRA and CDR2 YSYEKL. The CDR3 loop spans 16 amino acids. V was clipped by 3 bases and J by 0 bases, with 14 bases between them. The CDR3 DNA reads as TGCGCCAGCAGCCAGCCCCGGCGTACAGCTAACTATGGCTACACCTTC. Protein: CASSQPRRTANYGYTF.

The gene calls are TRBV10-3 and TRBJ1-2, with D maybe TRBD1 (5 bases). Trimming cost V 7 bases and J 2 bases, with 11 bases left between them. CDR3 length: 13 amino acids. Germline V gene data show CDR1 as ENHRY and CDR2 as SYGVKD. The CDR3 nucleotides read TGTGCCATCAACCCAACAGGAAACTATGGCTACACCTTC. Amino acids: CAINPTGNYGYTF.

This chain connects TRBV30 to TRBJ2-1; D possibly corresponds to TRBD1 (5 bases). The CDR3 contains 13 residues. Germline lookup yields CDR1 GTSNPN and CDR2 SVGIG (reference sequence). V was shortened by 2 bases and J by 8 bases, with 13 bases between the two germline ends. The DNA of the CDR3 is TGTGCCTGGAGTCCGGACACGGTATATGAGCAGTTCTTC. It codes for CAWSPDTVYEQFF.

The CDR3 loop reads CSASGLQHDYGYTF. CDR3 DNA: TGCAGCGCCTCGGGACTCCAGCATGACTATGGCTACACCTTC. V gene TRBV29-1 combines with J gene TRBJ1-2; tentatively, D is TRBD1 (5 bases). CDR3 length: 14 residues. Germline CDR1 SQVTM, CDR2 ANQGSEA. Between the trimmed V and J ends, which lost 7 bases and 3 bases, there was a span of 18 bases.